This entry describes one T cell receptor beta chain. The sample is drawn from a study of a mutant IDH1 vaccine in newly diagnosed glioma. Across the whole study: Treated patients comprised around 62% males and around 38% females, mean age roughly 37 years. Earlier treatment was radiotherapy, temozolomide, or both, with most getting both.

The method was immunoSEQ multiplex PCR; TCRdb's version includes in-frame clones alone and lacks a portion of them. The table records just under 95,000 clones, roughly 75% of them present only once. Time point denoted: baseline, week 1 (first vaccination visit). Treatment denoted: pre-vaccination baseline after standard-of-care therapy. Germline values: CDR1 SGDLS, CDR2 YYNGEE. J gave up 9 bases and V 4 bases, and 7 bases lay outside the gene matches. The CDR3 is made up of 14 amino acids. The clonotype was recovered from a man aged 40-49 years with glioma. The sequencing used PBMCs, collected from a glioma patient treated with radiotherapy, temozolomide or both. The chain links TRBV9 to TRBJ2-4, with TRBD1 matching over 10 bases. This chain's CDR3 is CASSPGQGTVIQYF. The CDR3 coding sequence is TGTGCCAGCAGCCCGGGACAGGGGACGGTCATTCAGTACTTC.